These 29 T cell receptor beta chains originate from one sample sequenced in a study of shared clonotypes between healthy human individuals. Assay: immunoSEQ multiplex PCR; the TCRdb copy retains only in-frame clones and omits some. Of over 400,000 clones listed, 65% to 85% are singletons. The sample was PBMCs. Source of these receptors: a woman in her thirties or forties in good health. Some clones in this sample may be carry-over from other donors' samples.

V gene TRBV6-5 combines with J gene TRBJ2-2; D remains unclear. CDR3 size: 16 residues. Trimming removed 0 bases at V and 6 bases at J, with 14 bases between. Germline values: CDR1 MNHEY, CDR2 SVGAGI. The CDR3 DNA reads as TGTGCCAGCAGTTACTCAAACCCCTTGGGTTCCGGGGAGCTGTTTTTT. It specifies CASSYSNPLGSGELFF.

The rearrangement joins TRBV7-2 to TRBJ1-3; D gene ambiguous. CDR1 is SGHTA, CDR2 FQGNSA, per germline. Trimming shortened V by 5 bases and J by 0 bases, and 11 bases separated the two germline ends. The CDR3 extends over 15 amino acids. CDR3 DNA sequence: TGTGCCAGCAGCCCTGGGGTCGGCTCTGGAAACACCATATATTTT. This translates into CASSPGVGSGNTIYF.

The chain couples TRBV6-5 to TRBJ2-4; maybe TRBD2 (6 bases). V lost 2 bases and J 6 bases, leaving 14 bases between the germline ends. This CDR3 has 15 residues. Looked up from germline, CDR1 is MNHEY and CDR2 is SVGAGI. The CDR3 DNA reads TGTGCCAGCAGTTACGGGCGCGGGAAGGGAAACATTCAGTACTTC. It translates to CASSYGRGKGNIQYF.

This CDR3 is CASSPRQGGFYGYTF. The CDR3 DNA is TGTGCCAGCTCACCAAGACAGGGGGGATTCTATGGCTACACCTTC. The chain has TRBV18 and TRBJ1-2; 9 bases map to TRBD1. V gave up 2 bases and J gave up 4 bases; unmatched junction bases: 5. The CDR3 has 15 amino acids. The germline CDR1 and CDR2 sequences are KGHSH and LQKENI.

The CDR3 reads CASSPEGYEQYF. The CDR3 DNA is TGTGCCAGCAGCCCCGAGGGCTACGAGCAGTACTTC. V is TRBV7-9 and J is TRBJ2-7, with D possibly TRBD2 on 5 matching bases. Trimming shortened V by 5 bases and J by 3 bases, and 8 bases separated the two germline ends. The length of the CDR3 is 12 residues. Germline-derived CDR1 and CDR2 are SEHNR and FQNEAQ (reference sequence).

CDR3: CASSLTSEGIQYF. For the CDR3, the DNA is TGTGCCAGCAGTTTAACCAGTGAGGGCATTCAGTACTTC. V and J are TRBV6-5 and TRBJ2-4; possible D gene TRBD2, 5 bases. V was clipped by 4 bases and J by 9 bases, with 13 bases between them. The germline gives CDR1 MNHEY, CDR2 SVGAGI. The CDR3 length is 13 residues.

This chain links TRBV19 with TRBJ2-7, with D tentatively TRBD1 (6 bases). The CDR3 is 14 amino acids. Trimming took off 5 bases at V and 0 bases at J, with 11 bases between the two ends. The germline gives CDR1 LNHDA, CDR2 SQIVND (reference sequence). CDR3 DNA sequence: TGTGCCAGTAGTGGACAGAAGAGCTCCTACGAGCAGTACTTC. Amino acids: CASSGQKSSYEQYF.

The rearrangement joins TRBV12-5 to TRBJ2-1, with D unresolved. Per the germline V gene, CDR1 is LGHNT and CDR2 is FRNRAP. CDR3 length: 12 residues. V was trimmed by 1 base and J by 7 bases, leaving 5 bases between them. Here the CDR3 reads CASGLAANEQFF. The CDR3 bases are TGTGCTAGTGGTTTGGCCGCGAATGAGCAGTTCTTC. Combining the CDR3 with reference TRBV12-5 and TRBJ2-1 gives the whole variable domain DARVTQTPRHKVTEMGQEVTMRCQPILGHNTVFWYRQTMMQGLELLAYFRNRAPLDDSGMPKDRFSAEMPDATLATLKIQPSEPRDSAVYFCASGLAANEQFFGPGTRLTVL.

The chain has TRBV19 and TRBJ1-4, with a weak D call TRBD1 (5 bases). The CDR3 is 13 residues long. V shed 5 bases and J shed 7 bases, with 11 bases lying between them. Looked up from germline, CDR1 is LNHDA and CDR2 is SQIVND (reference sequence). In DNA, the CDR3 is TGTGCCAGTAGTTGGCAGGGTGGTGAAAAACTGTTTTTT. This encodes CASSWQGGEKLFF.

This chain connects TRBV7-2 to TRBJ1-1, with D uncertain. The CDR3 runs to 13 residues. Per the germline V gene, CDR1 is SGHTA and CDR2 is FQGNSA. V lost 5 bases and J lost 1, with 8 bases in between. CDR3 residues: CASSPRANTEAFF. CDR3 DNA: TGTGCCAGCAGCCCACGCGCGAACACTGAAGCTTTCTTT.

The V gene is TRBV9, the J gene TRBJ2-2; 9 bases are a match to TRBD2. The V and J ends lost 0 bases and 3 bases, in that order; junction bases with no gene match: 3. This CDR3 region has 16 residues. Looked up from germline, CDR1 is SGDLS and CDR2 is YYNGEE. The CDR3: CASSVGPSGDTGELFF. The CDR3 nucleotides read TGTGCCAGCAGCGTAGGCCCTAGCGGGGACACCGGGGAGCTGTTTTTT.

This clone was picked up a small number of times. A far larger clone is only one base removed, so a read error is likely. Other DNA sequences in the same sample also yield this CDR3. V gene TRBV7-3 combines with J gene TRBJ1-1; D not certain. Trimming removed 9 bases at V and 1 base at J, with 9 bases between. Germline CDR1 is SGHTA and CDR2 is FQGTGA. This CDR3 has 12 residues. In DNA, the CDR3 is TGTGCCAGTAGCGAGGGGAACACTGAAGCTTTCTTT. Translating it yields CASSEGNTEAFF.

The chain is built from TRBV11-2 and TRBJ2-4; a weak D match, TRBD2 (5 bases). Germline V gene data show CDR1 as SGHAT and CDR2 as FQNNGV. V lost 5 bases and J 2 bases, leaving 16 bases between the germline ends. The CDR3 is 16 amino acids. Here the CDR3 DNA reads TGTGCCAGCAGCCCCCCCGGAGGATGGTCCAAAAACATTCAGTACTTC. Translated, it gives CASSPPGGWSKNIQYF.

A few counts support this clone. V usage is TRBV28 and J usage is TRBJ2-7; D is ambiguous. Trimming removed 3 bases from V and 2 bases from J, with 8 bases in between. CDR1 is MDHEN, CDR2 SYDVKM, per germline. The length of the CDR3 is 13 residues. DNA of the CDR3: TGTGCCAGCAGTTTCGGCAGTGCCTACGAGCAGTACTTC. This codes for CASSFGSAYEQYF.

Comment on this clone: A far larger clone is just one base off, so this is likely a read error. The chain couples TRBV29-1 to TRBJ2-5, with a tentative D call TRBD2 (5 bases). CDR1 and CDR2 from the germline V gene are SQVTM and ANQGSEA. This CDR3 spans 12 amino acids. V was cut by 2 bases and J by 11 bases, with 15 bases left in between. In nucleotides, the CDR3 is TGCAGCGTTGAAACCACGGGTAGGGAGCAGTACTTC. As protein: CSVETTGREQYF.

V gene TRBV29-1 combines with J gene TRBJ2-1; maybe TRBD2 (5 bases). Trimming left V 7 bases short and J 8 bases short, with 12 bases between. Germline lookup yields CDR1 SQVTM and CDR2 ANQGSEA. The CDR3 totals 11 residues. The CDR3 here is CSGTRADEQFF. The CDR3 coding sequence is TGCAGCGGCACGAGGGCCGATGAGCAGTTCTTC.

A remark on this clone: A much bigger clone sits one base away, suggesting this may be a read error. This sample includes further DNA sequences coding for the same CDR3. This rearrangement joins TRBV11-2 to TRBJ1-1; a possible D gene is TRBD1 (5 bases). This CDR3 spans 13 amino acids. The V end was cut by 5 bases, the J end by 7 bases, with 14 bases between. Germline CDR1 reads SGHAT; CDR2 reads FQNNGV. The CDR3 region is CASSGTGVVEAFF. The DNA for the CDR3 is TGTGCCAGCAGCGGGACGGGGGTGGTTGAAGCTTTCTTT.

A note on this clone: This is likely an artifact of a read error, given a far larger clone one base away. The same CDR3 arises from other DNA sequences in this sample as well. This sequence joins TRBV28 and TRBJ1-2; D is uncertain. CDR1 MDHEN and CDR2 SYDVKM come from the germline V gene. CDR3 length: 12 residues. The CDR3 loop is CASSFHSDGYTF. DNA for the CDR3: TGTGCTAGCAGTTTTCATTCCGATGGCTACACCTTC.

The DNA for the CDR3 is TGCAGCGTTGTGGCAGGGGGAGCGGCTAATACGCAGTATTTT. This codes for CSVVAGGAANTQYF. The rearrangement uses TRBV29-1 and TRBJ2-3; 7 nucleotides match TRBD1. The CDR3 contains 14 residues. V trimming: 4 bases; J trimming: 7 bases; junction bases outside the gene matches: 11. Germline CDR1 and CDR2: SQVTM and ANQGSEA.

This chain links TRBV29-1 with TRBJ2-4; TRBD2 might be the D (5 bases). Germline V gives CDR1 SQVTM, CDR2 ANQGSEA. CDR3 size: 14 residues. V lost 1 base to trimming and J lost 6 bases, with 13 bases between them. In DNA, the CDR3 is TGCAGCGTTGAAGGGGGAGTAGGGAGAAACATTCAGTACTTC. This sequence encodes CSVEGGVGRNIQYF.

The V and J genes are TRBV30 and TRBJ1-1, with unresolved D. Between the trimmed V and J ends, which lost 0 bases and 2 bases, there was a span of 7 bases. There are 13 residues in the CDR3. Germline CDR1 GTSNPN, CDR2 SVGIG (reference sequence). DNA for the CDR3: TGTGCCTGGAGTGTACGACATAACACTGAAGCTTTCTTT. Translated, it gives CAWSVRHNTEAFF.

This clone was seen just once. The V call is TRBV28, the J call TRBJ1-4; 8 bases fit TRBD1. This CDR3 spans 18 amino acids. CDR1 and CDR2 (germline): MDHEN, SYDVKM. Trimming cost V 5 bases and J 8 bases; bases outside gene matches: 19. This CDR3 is CASSPKPDRVLVFEKLFF. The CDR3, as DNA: TGTGCCAGCAGTCCCAAGCCGGACAGGGTTTTAGTTTTCGAAAAACTGTTTTTT. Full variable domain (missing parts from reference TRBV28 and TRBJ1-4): DVKVTQSSRYLVKRTGEKVFLECVQDMDHENMFWYRQDPGLGLRLIYFSYDVKMKEKGDIPEGYSVSREKKERFSLILESASTNQTSMYLCASSPKPDRVLVFEKLFFGSGTQLSVL.

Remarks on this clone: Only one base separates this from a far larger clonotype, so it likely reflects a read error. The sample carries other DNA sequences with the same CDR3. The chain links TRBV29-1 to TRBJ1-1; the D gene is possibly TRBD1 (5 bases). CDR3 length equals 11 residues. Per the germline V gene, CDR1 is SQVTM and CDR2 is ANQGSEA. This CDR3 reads CSVSGTTEAFF. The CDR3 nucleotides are TGCAGCGTTTCAGGGACCACTGAGGCTTTCTTT.

CDR3 coding DNA: TGTGCCAGTAGTCCCAGGGGGACTAGCGGGAAGAACGGGGAGCTGTTTTTT. Translating it yields CASSPRGTSGKNGELFF. The chain joins TRBV19 to TRBJ2-2, with 13 bases identical to TRBD2. In germline, CDR1 is LNHDA, CDR2 SQIVND (reference sequence). The ends lost 5 bases at V and 7 bases at J; junction bases unmatched: 10. The CDR3 has 17 amino acids.

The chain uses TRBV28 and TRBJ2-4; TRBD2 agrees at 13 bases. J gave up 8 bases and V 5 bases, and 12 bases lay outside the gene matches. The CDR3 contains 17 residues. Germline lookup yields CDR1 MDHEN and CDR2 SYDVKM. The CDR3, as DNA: TGTGCCAGCAGTCCCCTCGGACTAGCGGGAGTTCTGGACATTCAGTACTTC. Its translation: CASSPLGLAGVLDIQYF. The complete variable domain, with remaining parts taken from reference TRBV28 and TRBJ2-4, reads DVKVTQSSRYLVKRTGEKVFLECVQDMDHENMFWYRQDPGLGLRLIYFSYDVKMKEKGDIPEGYSVSREKKERFSLILESASTNQTSMYLCASSPLGLAGVLDIQYFGAGTRLSVL.

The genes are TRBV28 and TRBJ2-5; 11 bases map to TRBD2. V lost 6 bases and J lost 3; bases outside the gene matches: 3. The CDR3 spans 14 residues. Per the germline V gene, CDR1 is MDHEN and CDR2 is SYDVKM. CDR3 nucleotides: TGTGCCAGCAGGCCGGGACTAGCGGAAGAGACCCAGTACTTC. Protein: CASRPGLAEETQYF. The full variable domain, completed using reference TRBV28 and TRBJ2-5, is DVKVTQSSRYLVKRTGEKVFLECVQDMDHENMFWYRQDPGLGLRLIYFSYDVKMKEKGDIPEGYSVSREKKERFSLILESASTNQTSMYLCASRPGLAEETQYFGPGTRLLVL.

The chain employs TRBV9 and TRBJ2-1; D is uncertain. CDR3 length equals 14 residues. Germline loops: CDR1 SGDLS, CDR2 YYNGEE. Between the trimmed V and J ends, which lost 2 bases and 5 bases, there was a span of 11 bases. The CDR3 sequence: CASSVGVYNNEQFF. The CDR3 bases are TGTGCCAGCAGCGTTGGAGTCTACAACAATGAGCAGTTCTTC.

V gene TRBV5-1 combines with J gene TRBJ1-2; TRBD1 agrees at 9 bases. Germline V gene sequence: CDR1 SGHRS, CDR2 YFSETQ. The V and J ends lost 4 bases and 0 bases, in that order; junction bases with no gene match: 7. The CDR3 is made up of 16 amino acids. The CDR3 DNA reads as TGCGCCAGCAGCCCCACCGGGACAGGGCCTAACTATGGCTACACCTTC. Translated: CASSPTGTGPNYGYTF.

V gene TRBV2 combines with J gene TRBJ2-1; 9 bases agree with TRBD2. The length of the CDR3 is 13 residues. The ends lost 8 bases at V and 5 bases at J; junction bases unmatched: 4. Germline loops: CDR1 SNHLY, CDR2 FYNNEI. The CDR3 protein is CASQREANNEQFF. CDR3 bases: TGTGCCAGCCAGCGGGAGGCAAACAATGAGCAGTTCTTC.